This TCR beta chain was documented in a study of blood T cell repertoires in COVID-19. Clones were sequenced by immunoSEQ multiplex PCR, and TCRdb holds only the in-frame ones, with some missing. Among some 250,000 clones listed, roughly nine tenths were seen once. CDR3 size: 15 residues. V was clipped by 0 bases and J by 3 bases; unmatched bases: 1. Germline assignment: CDR1 SGDLS and CDR2 YYNGEE. This clonotype originated in a man aged 55 to 70 with acute or convalescent COVID-19. Sequencing was carried out using peripheral blood. The chain couples TRBV9 to TRBJ2-1, with 9 bases that match TRBD2. The CDR3 spells CASSVVAGVYNEQFF. The CDR3 nucleotides read TGTGCCAGCAGCGTAGTAGCGGGAGTCTACAATGAGCAGTTCTTC.